This T cell receptor (beta chain) is drawn from a study of T cell responses to AZD1222 COVID-19 vaccine. Study-wide points: Only a handful of AZD1222 recipients, five to seven in all, had baseline seropositivity.

Points on this clone: Its antigen is still unknown.

After removal of 4 bases from V and 13 bases from J, the junction contained 8 bases not matched to a gene. CDR3 length equals 13 residues. CDR1 and CDR2 from the germline V gene are SGHRS and YFSETQ. Sequenced by immunoSEQ multiplex PCR; TCRdb stores in-frame clones only, minus some. Of 150,000 or so clones listed, 91% are singletons. This TCR came from an adult who received the AZD1222 COVID-19 vaccine. The specimen was peripheral blood, collected 28 days after the second AZD1222 dose. V gene TRBV5-1 combines with J gene TRBJ2-1; the match to TRBD2 covers 10 bases. Here the CDR3 reads CASSPERLAGQFF. For the CDR3, the DNA is TGCGCCAGCAGCCCGGAAAGACTAGCGGGTCAGTTCTTC.